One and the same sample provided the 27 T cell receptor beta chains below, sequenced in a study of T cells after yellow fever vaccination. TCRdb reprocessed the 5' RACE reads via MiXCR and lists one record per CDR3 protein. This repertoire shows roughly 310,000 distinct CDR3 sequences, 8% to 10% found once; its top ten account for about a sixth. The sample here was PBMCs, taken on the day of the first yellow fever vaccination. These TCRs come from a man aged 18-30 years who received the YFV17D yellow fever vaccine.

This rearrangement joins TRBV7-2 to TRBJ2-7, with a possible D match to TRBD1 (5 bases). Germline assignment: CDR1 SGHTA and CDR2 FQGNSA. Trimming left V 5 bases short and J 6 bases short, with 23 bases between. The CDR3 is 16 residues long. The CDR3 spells CASSTDSTSRFFEQYF. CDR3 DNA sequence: TGTGCCAGCAGCACCGACAGCACTTCGAGGTTTTTCGAGCAGTACTTC.

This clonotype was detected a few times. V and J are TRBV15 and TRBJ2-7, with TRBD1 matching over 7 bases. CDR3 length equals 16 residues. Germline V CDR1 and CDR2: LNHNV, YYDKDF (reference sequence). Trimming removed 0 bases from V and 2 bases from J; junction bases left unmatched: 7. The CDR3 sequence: CATSRDWKQGAYEQYV. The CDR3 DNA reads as TGTGCCACCAGCAGAGATTGGAAGCAGGGGGCCTACGAGCAGTACGTC.

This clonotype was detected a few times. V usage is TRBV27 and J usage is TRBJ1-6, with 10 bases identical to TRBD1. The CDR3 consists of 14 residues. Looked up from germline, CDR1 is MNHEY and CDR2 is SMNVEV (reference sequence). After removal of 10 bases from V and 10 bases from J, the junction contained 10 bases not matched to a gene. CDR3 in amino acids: CAMQGTGEYSPLHF. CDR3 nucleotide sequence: TGTGCCATGCAGGGGACAGGGGAGTACTCACCCCTCCACTTT.

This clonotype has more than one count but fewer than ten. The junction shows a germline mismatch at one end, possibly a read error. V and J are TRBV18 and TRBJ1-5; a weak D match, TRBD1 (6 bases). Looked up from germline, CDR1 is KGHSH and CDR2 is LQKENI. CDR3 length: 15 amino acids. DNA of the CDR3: TGCGCCAGCTCACCAAACCCGCAGGGGAATCAGCCCCAGCATTTT. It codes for CASSPNPQGNQPQHF.

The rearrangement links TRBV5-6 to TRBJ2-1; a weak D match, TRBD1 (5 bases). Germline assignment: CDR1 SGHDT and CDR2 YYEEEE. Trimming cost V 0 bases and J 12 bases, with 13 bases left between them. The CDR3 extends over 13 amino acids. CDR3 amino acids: CASSLGTGWVQFF. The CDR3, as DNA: TGTGCCAGCAGCTTGGGTACAGGCTGGGTGCAGTTCTTC.

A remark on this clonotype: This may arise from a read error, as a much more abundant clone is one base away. The CDR3 here is CTSSLVGGQGGELFF. In DNA form, the CDR3 reads TGTACCAGCAGCTTAGTAGGTGGACAGGGCGGGGAGCTGTTTTTT. The chain couples TRBV7-9 to TRBJ2-2, with 8 bases fitting TRBD1. Germline V gene sequence: CDR1 SEHNR, CDR2 FQNEAQ (reference sequence). The CDR3 length is 15 residues. Supplemented by reference TRBV7-9 and TRBJ2-2, the full variable domain reads DTGVSQNPRHKITKRGQNVTFRCDPISEHNRLYWYRQTLGQGPEFLTYFQNEAQLEKSRLLSDRFSAERPKGSFSTLEIQRTEQGDSAMYLCTSSLVGGQGGELFFGEGSRLTVL.

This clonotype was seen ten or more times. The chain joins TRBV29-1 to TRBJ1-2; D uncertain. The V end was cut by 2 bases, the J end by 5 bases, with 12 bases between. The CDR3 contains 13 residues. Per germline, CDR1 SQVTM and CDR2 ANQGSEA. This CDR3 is CSVESGRLYGYTF. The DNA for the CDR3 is TGCAGCGTTGAATCAGGCAGACTATATGGCTACACCTTC.

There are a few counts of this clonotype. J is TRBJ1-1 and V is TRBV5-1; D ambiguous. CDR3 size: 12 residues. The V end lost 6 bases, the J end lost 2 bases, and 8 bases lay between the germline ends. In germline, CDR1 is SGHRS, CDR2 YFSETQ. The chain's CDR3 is CASKNPNTEAFF. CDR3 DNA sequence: TGCGCCAGCAAGAACCCCAACACTGAAGCTTTCTTT.

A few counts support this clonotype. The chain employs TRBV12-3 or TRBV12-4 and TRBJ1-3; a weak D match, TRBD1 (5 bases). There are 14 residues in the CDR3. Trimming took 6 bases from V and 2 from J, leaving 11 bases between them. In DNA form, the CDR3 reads TGTGCCAGCAGATCCCGGGACGCTGGAAACACCATATATTTT. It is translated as CASRSRDAGNTIYF.

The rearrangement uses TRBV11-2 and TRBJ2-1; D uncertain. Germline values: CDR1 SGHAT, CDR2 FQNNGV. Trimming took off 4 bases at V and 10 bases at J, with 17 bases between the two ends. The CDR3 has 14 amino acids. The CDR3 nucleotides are TGTGCCAGCAGCTGGGTAGGTCCCGGCCCGGAGCAGTTCTTC. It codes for CASSWVGPGPEQFF.

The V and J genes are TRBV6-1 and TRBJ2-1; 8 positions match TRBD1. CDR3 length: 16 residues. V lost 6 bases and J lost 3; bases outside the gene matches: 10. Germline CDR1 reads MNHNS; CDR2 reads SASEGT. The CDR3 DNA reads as TGTGCCAGCAGGCCCGGACAGGGAGGTATCTACAATGAGCAGTTCTTC. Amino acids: CASRPGQGGIYNEQFF.

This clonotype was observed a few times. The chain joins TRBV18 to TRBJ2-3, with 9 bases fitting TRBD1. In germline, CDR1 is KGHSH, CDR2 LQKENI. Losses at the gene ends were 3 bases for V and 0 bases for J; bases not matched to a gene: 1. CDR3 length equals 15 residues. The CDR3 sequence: CASSPGQGSTDTQYF. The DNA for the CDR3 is TGTGCCAGCTCACCGGGACAGGGAAGCACAGATACGCAGTATTTT. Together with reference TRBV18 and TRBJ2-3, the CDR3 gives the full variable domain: NAGVMQNPRHLVRRRGQEARLRCSPMKGHSHVYWYRQLPEEGLKFMVYLQKENIIDESGMPKERFSAEFPKEGPSILRIQQVVRGDSAAYFCASSPGQGSTDTQYFGPGTRLTVL.

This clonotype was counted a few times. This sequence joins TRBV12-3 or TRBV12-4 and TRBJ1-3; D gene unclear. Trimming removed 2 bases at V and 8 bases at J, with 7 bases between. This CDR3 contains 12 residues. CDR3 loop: CASSLLGDTIYF. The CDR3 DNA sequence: TGTGCCAGCAGTTTACTCGGGGACACCATATATTTT.

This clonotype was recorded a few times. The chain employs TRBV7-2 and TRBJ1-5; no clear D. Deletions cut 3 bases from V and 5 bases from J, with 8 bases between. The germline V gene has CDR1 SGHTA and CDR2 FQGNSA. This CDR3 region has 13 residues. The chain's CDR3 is CASSFTAYQPQHF. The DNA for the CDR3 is TGTGCCAGCAGCTTTACAGCGTATCAGCCCCAGCATTTT.

This chain's CDR3 is CASILGGLSPASGGARTDTQYF. DNA of the CDR3: TGTGCCAGCATCTTGGGAGGGCTATCCCCGGCTAGCGGGGGGGCGCGAACAGATACGCAGTATTTT. The rearrangement uses TRBV6-4 and TRBJ2-3, with 12 bases identical to TRBD2. The V and J ends lost 7 bases and 3 bases, in that order; junction bases with no gene match: 26. Germline loops: CDR1 MRHNA, CDR2 SNTAGT. The CDR3 length is 22 residues.

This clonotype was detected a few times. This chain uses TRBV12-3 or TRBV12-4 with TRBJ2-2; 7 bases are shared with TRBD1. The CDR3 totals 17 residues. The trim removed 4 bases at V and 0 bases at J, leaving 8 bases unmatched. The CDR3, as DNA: TGTGCCAGCAGTTCCCTAGGGGGCCTCTCGAACACCGGGGAGCTGTTTTTT. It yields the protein CASSSLGGLSNTGELFF.

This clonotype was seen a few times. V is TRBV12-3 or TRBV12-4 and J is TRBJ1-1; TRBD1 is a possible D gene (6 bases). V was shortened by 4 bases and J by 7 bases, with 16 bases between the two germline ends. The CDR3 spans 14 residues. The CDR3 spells CASSWAGEVGEAFF. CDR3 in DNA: TGTGCCAGCAGTTGGGCAGGGGAAGTGGGTGAAGCTTTCTTT.

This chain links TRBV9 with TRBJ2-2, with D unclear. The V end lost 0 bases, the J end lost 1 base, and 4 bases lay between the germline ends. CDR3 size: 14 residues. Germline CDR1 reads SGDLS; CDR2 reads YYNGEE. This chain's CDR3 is CASSVEQNTGELFF. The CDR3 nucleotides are TGTGCCAGCAGCGTAGAACAGAACACCGGGGAGCTGTTTTTT.

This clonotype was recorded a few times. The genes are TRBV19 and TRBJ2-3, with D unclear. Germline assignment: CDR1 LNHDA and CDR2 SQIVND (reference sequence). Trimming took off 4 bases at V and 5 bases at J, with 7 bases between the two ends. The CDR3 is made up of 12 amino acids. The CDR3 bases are TGTGCCAGTAGTAGGCTAGAAGATACGCAGTATTTT. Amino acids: CASSRLEDTQYF.

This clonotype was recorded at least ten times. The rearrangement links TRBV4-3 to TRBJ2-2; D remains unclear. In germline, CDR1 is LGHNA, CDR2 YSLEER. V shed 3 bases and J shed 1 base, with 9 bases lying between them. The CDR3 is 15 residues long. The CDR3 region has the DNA TGCGCCAGCAGCCAGGGCAGTTTGAACACCGGGGAGCTGTTTTTT. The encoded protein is CASSQGSLNTGELFF.

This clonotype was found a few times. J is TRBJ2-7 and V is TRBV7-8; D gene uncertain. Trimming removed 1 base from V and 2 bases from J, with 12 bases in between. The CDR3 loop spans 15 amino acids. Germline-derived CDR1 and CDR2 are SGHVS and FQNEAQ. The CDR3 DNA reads TGTGCCAGCAGCTTAGTGCAGGACGGAGCCTACGAGCAGTACTTC. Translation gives CASSLVQDGAYEQYF.

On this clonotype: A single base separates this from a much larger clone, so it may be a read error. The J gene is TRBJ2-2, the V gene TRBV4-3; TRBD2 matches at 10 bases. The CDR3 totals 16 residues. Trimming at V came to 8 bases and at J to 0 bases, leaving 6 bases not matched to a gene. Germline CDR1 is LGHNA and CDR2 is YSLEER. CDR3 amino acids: CASGPAGGANTGELFF. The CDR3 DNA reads TGCGCCAGCGGGCCAGCGGGGGGGGCGAACACCGGGGAGCTGTTTTTT.

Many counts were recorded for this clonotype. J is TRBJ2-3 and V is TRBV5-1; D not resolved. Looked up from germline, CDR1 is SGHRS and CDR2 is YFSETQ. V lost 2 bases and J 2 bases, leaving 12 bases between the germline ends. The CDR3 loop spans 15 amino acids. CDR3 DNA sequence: TGCGCCAGCAGCTTAAGTCAGTTTTCCACAGATACGCAGTATTTT. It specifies CASSLSQFSTDTQYF.

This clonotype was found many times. For the CDR3, the DNA is TGTGCCAGCACTACACGGGAGGGGGGGGCCTATGGCTACACCTTC. It is translated as CASTTREGGAYGYTF. The chain couples TRBV12-3 or TRBV12-4 to TRBJ1-2; tentative D call: TRBD1 (6 bases). Trimming stripped 7 bases from V and 4 bases from J, with 19 bases between. CDR3 length: 15 amino acids.

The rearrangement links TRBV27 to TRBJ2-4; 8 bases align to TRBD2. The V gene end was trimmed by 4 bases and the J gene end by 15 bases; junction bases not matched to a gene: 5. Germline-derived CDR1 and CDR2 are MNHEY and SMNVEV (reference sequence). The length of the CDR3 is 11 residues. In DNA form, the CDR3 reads TGTGCCAGCAGTTCGAGGACTAGCACGTACTTC. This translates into CASSSRTSTYF.

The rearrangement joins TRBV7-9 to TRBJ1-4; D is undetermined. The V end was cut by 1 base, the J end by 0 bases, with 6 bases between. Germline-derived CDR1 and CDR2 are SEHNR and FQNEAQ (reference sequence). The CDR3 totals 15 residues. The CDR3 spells CASSLVMPTNEKLFF. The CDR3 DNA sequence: TGTGCCAGCAGCTTAGTGATGCCAACTAATGAAAAACTGTTTTTT.

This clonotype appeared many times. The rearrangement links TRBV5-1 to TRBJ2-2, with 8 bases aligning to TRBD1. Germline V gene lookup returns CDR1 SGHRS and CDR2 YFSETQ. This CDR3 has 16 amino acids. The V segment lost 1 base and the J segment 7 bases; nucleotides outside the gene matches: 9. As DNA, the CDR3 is TGCGCCAGCAGCTTGCAAGCAGGGGGCATAAACGGGGAGCTGTTTTTT. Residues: CASSLQAGGINGELFF. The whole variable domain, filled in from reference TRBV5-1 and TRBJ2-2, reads KAGVTQTPRYLIKTRGQQVTLSCSPISGHRSVSWYQQTPGQGLQFLFEYFSETQRNKGNFPGRFSGRQFSNSRSEMNVSTLELGDSALYLCASSLQAGGINGELFFGEGSRLTVL.